One and the same sample provided the 12 T cell receptor beta chains below, sequenced in a study of T cell repertoires in cytomegalovirus infection. Each CDR3 protein is one row after TCRdb ran MiXCR on the reads. The repertoire holds some 400,000 distinct CDR3 sequences, with 31% as singletons. The sequenced sample was PBMCs. Receptors originate from a human donor in good health (CMV status not recorded). Some clones in this sample may be carry-over from other donors' samples.

This clonotype was observed many times. The chain links TRBV7-2 to TRBJ1-2; D may be TRBD1 (5 bases). Germline V gene sequence: CDR1 SGHTA, CDR2 FQGNSA. The germline V and J ends were trimmed by 5 bases and 4 bases, with 11 bases remaining between them. CDR3 length: 13 amino acids. CDR3 region: CASSPRGVYGYTF. The DNA of the CDR3 is TGTGCCAGCAGCCCCCGGGGGGTCTATGGCTACACCTTC.

The V call is TRBV27, the J call TRBJ1-1; D not resolved. Germline CDR1 and CDR2: MNHEY and SMNVEV (reference sequence). V dropped 3 bases and J dropped 1 base, with 15 bases sitting between them. This CDR3 is 16 amino acids long. CDR3 sequence reads: CASSLALDGPNTEAFF. CDR3 in DNA: TGTGCCAGCAGTTTGGCGTTGGACGGACCGAACACTGAAGCTTTCTTT.

This clonotype was detected many times. This chain connects TRBV7-2 to TRBJ2-2, with TRBD2 matching over 7 bases. There are 16 residues in the CDR3. Germline CDR1 and CDR2: SGHTA and FQGNSA. V lost 5 bases and J lost 4; bases outside the gene matches: 10. The CDR3 spells CASSPIGLVSTGELFF. The DNA for the CDR3 is TGTGCCAGCAGCCCCATCGGACTAGTTAGCACCGGGGAGCTGTTTTTT.

The V and J genes are TRBV6-1 and TRBJ2-5; D may match TRBD1 or TRBD2 (5 bases each). Trimming removed 3 bases from V and 13 bases from J, with 21 bases in between. This CDR3 region has 14 residues. The germline V gene encodes CDR1 MNHNS and CDR2 SASEGT. Here the CDR3 reads CASSDSGGSRTRYF. The CDR3 DNA reads as TGTGCCAGCAGTGATTCTGGGGGATCGAGGACCAGGTACTTC.

This clonotype came up a few times. The chain carries TRBV11-2 and TRBJ1-1; D uncertain. CDR1 SGHAT and CDR2 FQNNGV come from the germline V gene. The CDR3 is made up of 14 amino acids. V lost 5 bases to trimming and J lost 7 bases, with 17 bases between them. The CDR3 region is CASSAGWEGGEAFF. CDR3 bases: TGTGCCAGCAGCGCAGGCTGGGAGGGAGGTGAAGCTTTCTTT.

This clonotype came up many times. The chain combines TRBV7-9 with TRBJ2-7; weak D call: TRBD1 (6 bases). This CDR3 is built from 15 residues. The germline V gene has CDR1 SEHNR and CDR2 FQNEAQ (reference sequence). Trimming took 0 bases from V and 4 from J, leaving 13 bases between them. The CDR3 reads CASSLAQGRGYEQYF. The CDR3 nucleotides read TGTGCCAGCAGCTTAGCGCAGGGCAGGGGATACGAGCAGTACTTC.

This sequence joins TRBV12-3 or TRBV12-4 and TRBJ1-1, with 9 bases aligning to TRBD1. The ends lost 4 bases at V and 1 base at J; junction bases unmatched: 13. The length of the CDR3 is 18 residues. The DNA of the CDR3 is TGTGCCAGCAGTTCCCTCCCAGGGACAGGGAAGAGGAACACTGAAGCTTTCTTT. Translation: CASSSLPGTGKRNTEAFF.

This chain connects TRBV27 to TRBJ2-5, with a possible D match to TRBD1 (6 bases). The CDR3 extends over 16 amino acids. The V end was cut by 6 bases, the J end by 6 bases, with 23 bases between. The germline V gene has CDR1 MNHEY and CDR2 SMNVEV (reference sequence). The DNA for the CDR3 is TGTGCCAGCAGGCGAATGGGACAAACTTCGGGGAAGACCCAGTACTTC. It yields the protein CASRRMGQTSGKTQYF.

There are a few counts of this clonotype. The V and J genes are TRBV7-2 and TRBJ2-5; D gene unclear. Germline V CDR1 and CDR2: SGHTA, FQGNSA. The V and J ends lost 1 base and 2 bases respectively, with 14 bases between them. The CDR3 has 16 amino acids. CDR3 sequence (DNA): TGTGCCAGCAGCTTAGTCCTCCCCGGGCTTCAAGAGACCCAGTACTTC. It codes for CASSLVLPGLQETQYF.

The chain carries TRBV15 and TRBJ2-1; 8 bases fit TRBD2. J was trimmed by 0 bases and V by 5 bases; bases with no gene match: 6. Germline V gene data show CDR1 as LNHNV and CDR2 as YYDKDF (reference sequence). This CDR3 has 16 amino acids. The CDR3 is CATSPSGGRSYNEQFF. CDR3 DNA: TGTGCCACCAGCCCAAGCGGGGGCCGCTCCTACAATGAGCAGTTCTTC.

This clonotype has a handful of counts. The chain's CDR3 is CASRPQNYGYTF. CDR3 in DNA: TGTGCCAGCAGACCTCAGAATTATGGCTACACCTTC. This sequence joins TRBV6-6 and TRBJ1-2, with D unclear. The CDR3 sequence is 12 residues long. Trimming left V 6 bases short and J 5 bases short, with 10 bases between. Looked up from germline, CDR1 is MNHNY and CDR2 is SVGAGI (reference sequence).

The chain carries TRBV30 and TRBJ1-5; D is unclear. The CDR3 sequence is 16 residues long. Trimming left V 0 bases short and J 1 base short, with 13 bases between. CDR1 is GTSNPN, CDR2 SVGIG, per germline (reference sequence). The CDR3 spells CAWSVPPGVSNQPQHF. DNA of the CDR3: TGTGCCTGGAGTGTCCCACCCGGGGTCAGCAATCAGCCCCAGCATTTT. Drawing the rest from reference TRBV30 and TRBJ1-5, the complete variable domain is SQTIHQWPATLVQPVGSPLSLECTVEGTSNPNLYWYRQAAGRGLQLLFYSVGIGQISSEVPQNLSASRPQDRQFILSSKKLLLSDSGFYLCAWSVPPGVSNQPQHFGDGTRLSIL.